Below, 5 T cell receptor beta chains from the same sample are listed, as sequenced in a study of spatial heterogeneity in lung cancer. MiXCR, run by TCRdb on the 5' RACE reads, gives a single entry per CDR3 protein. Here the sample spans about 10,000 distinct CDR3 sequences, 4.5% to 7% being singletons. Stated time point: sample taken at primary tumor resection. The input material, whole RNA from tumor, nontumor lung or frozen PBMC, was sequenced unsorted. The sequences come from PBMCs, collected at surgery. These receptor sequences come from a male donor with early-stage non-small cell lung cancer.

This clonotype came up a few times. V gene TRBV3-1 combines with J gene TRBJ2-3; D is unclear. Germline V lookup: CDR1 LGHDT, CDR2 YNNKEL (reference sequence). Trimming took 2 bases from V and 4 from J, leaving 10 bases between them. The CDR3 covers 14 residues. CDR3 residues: CASSQFDFPDTQYF. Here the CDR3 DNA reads TGTGCCAGCAGCCAATTTGACTTTCCAGATACGCAGTATTTT.

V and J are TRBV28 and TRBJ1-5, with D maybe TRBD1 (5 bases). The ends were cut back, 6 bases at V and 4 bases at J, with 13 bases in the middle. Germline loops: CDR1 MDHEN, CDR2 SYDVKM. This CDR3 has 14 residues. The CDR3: CASRGGGPNQPQHF. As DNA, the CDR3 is TGTGCCAGCAGGGGGGGAGGGCCTAATCAGCCCCAGCATTTT.

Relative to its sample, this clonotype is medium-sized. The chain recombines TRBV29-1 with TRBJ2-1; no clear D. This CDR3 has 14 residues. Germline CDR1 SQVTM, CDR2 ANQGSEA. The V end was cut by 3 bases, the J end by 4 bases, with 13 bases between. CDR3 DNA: TGCAGCGTTGAGGGCGGACGACATTACAATGAGCAGTTCTTC. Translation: CSVEGGRHYNEQFF.

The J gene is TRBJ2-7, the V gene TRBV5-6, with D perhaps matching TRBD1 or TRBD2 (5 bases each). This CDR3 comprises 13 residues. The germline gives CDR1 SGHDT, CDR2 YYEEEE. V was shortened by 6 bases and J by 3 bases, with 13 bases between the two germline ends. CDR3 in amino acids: CASTPGASYEQYF. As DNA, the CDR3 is TGTGCCAGCACCCCCGGGGCTAGCTACGAGCAGTACTTC. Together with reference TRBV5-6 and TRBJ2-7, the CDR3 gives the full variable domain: DAGVTQSPTHLIKTRGQQVTLRCSPKSGHDTVSWYQQALGQGPQFIFQYYEEEERQRGNFPDRFSGHQFPNYSSELNVNALLLGDSALYLCASTPGASYEQYFGPGTRLTVT.

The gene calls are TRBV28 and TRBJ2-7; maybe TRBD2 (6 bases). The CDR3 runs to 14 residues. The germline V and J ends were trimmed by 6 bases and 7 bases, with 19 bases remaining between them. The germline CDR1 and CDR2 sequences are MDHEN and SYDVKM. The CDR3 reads CASSLIGGRKEQYF. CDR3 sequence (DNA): TGTGCCAGCAGCCTTATAGGAGGGCGAAAAGAGCAGTACTTC.